The 29 T cell receptor beta chains given below trace back to one sample, sequenced in a study of blood T cells in healthy people across ages. Then a second PCR, running about 6 to 11 cycles, was carried out with a sample-barcoded 5' primer and a J-beta primer mix. MiXCR, run by TCRdb on the 5' RACE reads, gives a single entry per CDR3 protein. This table holds about a million distinct CDR3 sequences, around 48% found once. Sequencing input: blood. Receptors originate from a young man in good health.

This clonotype has a count of ten or more. CDR3 nucleotide sequence: TGTGCCAGCAGCTTAGAACCCGCCCCAAACAATGAGCAGTTCTTC. This gives the protein CASSLEPAPNNEQFF. The chain is built from TRBV11-2 and TRBJ2-1; D gene uncertain. Germline values: CDR1 SGHAT, CDR2 FQNNGV. The CDR3 is made up of 15 amino acids. Trimming cost V 0 bases and J 5 bases, with 11 bases left between them.

DNA of the CDR3: TGCAGTGCTAGAGAGAGACGGGCCGACTACACAGATACGCAGTATTTT. It is translated as CSARERRADYTDTQYF. The V and J genes are TRBV20-1 and TRBJ2-3; TRBD2 might be the D (5 bases). The CDR3 is 16 amino acids. Germline CDR1 and CDR2: DFQATT and SNEGSKA (reference sequence). V dropped 0 bases and J dropped 2 bases, with 15 bases sitting between them.

The chain is built from TRBV28 and TRBJ2-7; D possibly corresponds to TRBD1 (5 bases). Germline V gene sequence: CDR1 MDHEN, CDR2 SYDVKM. V gave up 3 bases and J gave up 7 bases, with 16 bases separating them. The CDR3 is made up of 14 amino acids. The CDR3 loop is CASSLGQTHNEQYF. For the CDR3, the DNA is TGTGCCAGCAGTTTGGGGCAGACCCACAATGAGCAGTACTTC.

This chain connects TRBV5-6 to TRBJ1-2; D gene unclear. Between the trimmed V and J ends, which lost 2 bases and 0 bases, there was a span of 8 bases. CDR1 and CDR2 from the germline V gene are SGHDT and YYEEEE. There are 14 residues in the CDR3. CDR3 DNA sequence: TGTGCCAGCAGCTTTGGATCTCCTAACTATGGCTACACCTTC. This gives the protein CASSFGSPNYGYTF.

This chain links TRBV20-1 with TRBJ1-1, with D tentatively TRBD1 (5 bases). Germline values: CDR1 DFQATT, CDR2 SNEGSKA (reference sequence). Trimming left V 5 bases short and J 1 base short, with 11 bases between. This CDR3 spans 13 amino acids. CDR3 sequence (DNA): TGCAGTGCTCCGGACGGGGGGAACACTGAAGCTTTCTTT. As protein: CSAPDGGNTEAFF.

The chain is built from TRBV2 and TRBJ2-4; D perhaps matches TRBD1 (5 bases). The DNA end favors TRBJ2-7, so the J call may be wrong. Per the germline V gene, CDR1 is SNHLY and CDR2 is FYNNEI. This CDR3 is built from 12 residues. CDR3 bases: TGTGCCAGCCTTAGGCAGGGCTACGAGCAGTACTTC. Its protein is CASLRQGYEQYF.

The chain links TRBV7-9 to TRBJ2-5, with 7 nucleotides matching TRBD2. The CDR3 is 16 residues long. Germline CDR1 is SEHNR and CDR2 is FQNEAQ (reference sequence). With 2 bases clipped from V and 4 bases from J, the junction kept 10 bases outside the gene matches. The CDR3 coding sequence is TGTGCCAGCAGCTTATCTAGCGGAGGAGCTGGAGAGACCCAGTACTTC. It is translated as CASSLSSGGAGETQYF.

The chain has TRBV7-4 and TRBJ2-7; D call uncertain. Germline values: CDR1 SGHVT, CDR2 SQSDAQ. The CDR3 sequence is 16 residues long. V was trimmed by 4 bases and J by 3 bases, leaving 19 bases between them. The CDR3 DNA is TGTGCCAGCAGCTGTAATCCCAGACCATCCTTCTACGAGCAGTACTTC. Its protein is CASSCNPRPSFYEQYF.

The chain combines TRBV20-1 with TRBJ1-1; maybe TRBD1 (6 bases). This CDR3 contains 14 residues. Looked up from germline, CDR1 is DFQATT and CDR2 is SNEGSKA (reference sequence). V shed 3 bases and J shed 5 bases, with 16 bases lying between them. This CDR3 reads CSASQGFWGTEAFF. DNA of the CDR3: TGCAGTGCTAGTCAGGGGTTCTGGGGGACTGAAGCTTTCTTT.

The chain recombines TRBV20-1 with TRBJ2-5; TRBD2 matches at 12 bases. CDR1 and CDR2 (germline): DFQATT, SNEGSKA (reference sequence). CDR3 size: 17 residues. V dropped 5 bases and J dropped 4; count of bases not matched to a gene: 14. CDR3 protein: CSAAVNLAGGWSETQYF. CDR3 DNA sequence: TGCAGTGCTGCCGTTAATCTAGCGGGAGGGTGGTCAGAGACCCAGTACTTC.

In the case of this clonotype: A much bigger clone sits one base away, suggesting this may be a read error. The chain couples TRBV5-1 to TRBJ2-3; D gene ambiguous. The germline CDR1 and CDR2 sequences are SGHRS and YFSETQ. The CDR3 is 12 residues long. CDR3 coding DNA: TGTGCCAGCAGCTTAGAATCAGATACGCAGTATTTT. Translation gives CASSLESDTQYF.

The chain combines TRBV2 with TRBJ2-3; the match to TRBD2 covers 8 bases. With 8 bases clipped from V and 4 bases from J, the junction kept 14 bases outside the gene matches. The germline V gene has CDR1 SNHLY and CDR2 FYNNEI. This CDR3 has 16 residues. CDR3 region: CASGLSTRGGPDTQYF. Here the CDR3 DNA reads TGTGCCAGCGGCCTTTCGACACGGGGGGGCCCAGATACGCAGTATTTT.

This clonotype has ten or more counts. Sequence at one end of the junction differs from germline and may be a read error. CDR3 nucleotide sequence: TGTGCCAGCAGTTTAACAGGGACCAACTATGGCTACACCTTC. This encodes CASSLTGTNYGYTF. This chain joins TRBV5-1 and TRBJ1-2; D is possibly TRBD1 (6 bases). Germline V gene lookup returns CDR1 SGHRS and CDR2 YFSETQ. The CDR3 contains 14 residues.

The chain carries TRBV12-3 or TRBV12-4 and TRBJ2-2; tentative D call: TRBD2 (7 bases). This CDR3 spans 16 amino acids. The V and J ends lost 6 bases and 7 bases respectively, with 21 bases between them. CDR3 coding DNA: TGTGCCAGCAGCTCTTTTAGGGGGGGCCAAGGCGGGGAGCTGTTTTTT. It codes for CASSSFRGGQGGELFF.

This clonotype was detected a few times. The chain has TRBV12-3 or TRBV12-4 and TRBJ2-7, with 10 bases fitting TRBD1. V dropped 6 bases and J dropped 2; count of bases not matched to a gene: 7. The CDR3 loop spans 15 amino acids. The DNA for the CDR3 is TGTGCCAGCAGGTCAACCGGGACAGGGGCCTACGAGCAGTACTTC. Its protein product is CASRSTGTGAYEQYF.

This clonotype was detected only once. The chain carries TRBV3-1 and TRBJ2-4; no firm D call. The end of the DNA is better explained by TRBJ2-7, so the J call may be wrong. Germline V gene data show CDR1 as LGHDT and CDR2 as YNNKEL (reference sequence). The CDR3 totals 14 residues. The CDR3 spells CASSPPDKTYEQYF. The DNA for the CDR3 is TGTGCCAGCAGCCCGCCTGATAAGACCTACGAGCAGTACTTC.

V gene TRBV3-1 combines with J gene TRBJ2-2, with D possibly TRBD2 on 5 matching bases. Trimming cost V 4 bases and J 1 base, with 13 bases left between them. The germline V gene encodes CDR1 LGHDT and CDR2 YNNKEL (reference sequence). The CDR3 length is 16 residues. DNA for the CDR3: TGTGCCAGCAGCCCTCTAAAGCGGCAGAACACCGGGGAGCTGTTTTTT. It yields the protein CASSPLKRQNTGELFF.

This clonotype has a single count. The genes are TRBV10-3 and TRBJ1-1; maybe TRBD1 (5 bases). CDR1 and CDR2 (germline): ENHRY, SYGVKD. Deletions cut 0 bases from V and 4 bases from J, with 9 bases between. The CDR3 is 14 amino acids. Here the CDR3 reads CAISESSTGTEAFF. CDR3 nucleotides: TGTGCCATCAGTGAGTCGTCAACAGGCACTGAAGCTTTCTTT.

This clonotype occurred once. In nucleotides, the CDR3 is TGTGCCAGCAGCTACAGGGGTGCAACCTACGAGCAGTACTTC. It yields the protein CASSYRGATYEQYF. This rearrangement joins TRBV7-2 to TRBJ2-7; 7 nucleotides line up with TRBD1. Germline loops: CDR1 SGHTA, CDR2 FQGNSA. V lost 4 bases, J lost 2 bases, and 5 bases stayed unmatched. This CDR3 comprises 14 residues.

The rearrangement joins TRBV7-6 to TRBJ2-5; D is possibly TRBD1 or TRBD2 (5 bases each). Trimming removed 2 bases from V and 2 bases from J, with 12 bases in between. This CDR3 region has 15 residues. From germline, CDR1 is SGHVS and CDR2 FNYEAQ. In DNA form, the CDR3 reads TGTGCCAGCAGCTTACAGCCGGGGCCTCAAGAGACCCAGTACTTC. Translating gives CASSLQPGPQETQYF.

This rearrangement joins TRBV4-2 to TRBJ2-5; tentatively, D is TRBD2 (5 bases). The V end lost 4 bases, the J end lost 7 bases, and 13 bases lay between the germline ends. The CDR3 runs 13 residues. Germline lookup yields CDR1 LGHNA and CDR2 YNFKEQ. CDR3 sequence reads: CASSRPDAGTQYF. CDR3 nucleotides: TGTGCCAGCAGCCGCCCTGATGCGGGGACCCAGTACTTC.

This rearrangement joins TRBV20-1 to TRBJ1-3, with D possibly being TRBD1 (6 bases). The length of the CDR3 is 14 residues. The V gene lost 6 bases and the J gene lost 2 bases, with 14 bases spanning the gap. CDR1 is DFQATT, CDR2 SNEGSKA, per germline (reference sequence). The CDR3 here is CSARMGGTGNTIYF. The CDR3 DNA reads TGCAGTGCCCGTATGGGGGGCACTGGAAACACCATATATTTT.

The chain is built from TRBV12-3 or TRBV12-4 and TRBJ2-1; no reliable D call. V gave up 3 bases and J gave up 10 bases, with 16 bases separating them. This CDR3 contains 14 residues. CDR3 region: CASSFEVSSYEQFF. The DNA for the CDR3 is TGTGCCAGCAGTTTCGAGGTCAGCTCCTACGAGCAGTTCTTC.

With regard to this clonotype: An end of the junction does not agree with germline; a read error may underlie this. The rearrangement links TRBV6-1 to TRBJ2-1; TRBD1 might be the D (6 bases). The CDR3 has 14 residues. CDR1 and CDR2 (germline): MNHNS, SASEGT. Written as DNA, the CDR3 is TGTACCAGCAGTGTCCCGACAGGAGCCAATGAGCAGTTCTTC. Protein sequence: CTSSVPTGANEQFF.

The V gene is TRBV27, the J gene TRBJ2-7, with D possibly TRBD2 on 7 matching bases. Germline values: CDR1 MNHEY, CDR2 SMNVEV (reference sequence). This CDR3 region has 15 residues. Between the trimmed V and J ends, which lost 4 bases and 2 bases, there was a span of 15 bases. CDR3 in amino acids: CASSSFGGPAYEQYF. The CDR3 DNA reads as TGTGCCAGCAGTTCGTTCGGGGGGCCCGCCTACGAGCAGTACTTC.

The sample holds a few counts of this clonotype. For the CDR3, the DNA is TGTGCCAGCACTCATCGGGATTTATATGGCTACACCTTC. Translated, it gives CASTHRDLYGYTF. The genes are TRBV16 and TRBJ1-2, with D hard to call. Trimming shortened V by 7 bases and J by 5 bases, and 14 bases separated the two germline ends. There are 13 residues in the CDR3. The germline V gene encodes CDR1 KGHSY and CDR2 FQNENV.

The chain has TRBV7-2 and TRBJ2-5; 12 bases are a match to TRBD2. The CDR3 is made up of 15 amino acids. Germline CDR1 is SGHTA and CDR2 is FQGNSA. V was clipped by 5 bases and J by 11 bases; unmatched bases: 12. CDR3 DNA sequence: TGTGCCAGCAGCAAGACTAGCGGGGGAAGAAATGAGCAGTACTTC. Translated: CASSKTSGGRNEQYF. Filled out from reference TRBV7-2 and TRBJ2-5, the complete variable domain reads GAGVSQSPSNKVTEKGKDVELRCDPISGHTALYWYRQSLGQGLEFLIYFQGNSAPDKSGLPSDRFSAERTGGSVSTLTIQRTQQEDSAVYLCASSKTSGGRNEQYFGPGTRLLVL.

The rearrangement uses TRBV27 and TRBJ1-5; D is ambiguous. The germline CDR1 and CDR2 sequences are MNHEY and SMNVEV (reference sequence). This CDR3 contains 14 residues. The ends were cut back, 5 bases at V and 1 base at J, with 9 bases in the middle. The CDR3 nucleotides read TGTGCCAGCAGTCATACTCAAAGCAATCAGCCCCAGCATTTT. Amino acids: CASSHTQSNQPQHF.

This clonotype has only one observation. The chain combines TRBV10-3 with TRBJ1-1; 8 bases are shared with TRBD1. The CDR3 loop spans 15 amino acids. V was pared by 1 base and J by 4 bases, with 5 bases of the junction left unmatched. Germline CDR1 and CDR2: ENHRY and SYGVKD. CDR3 bases: TGTGCCATCAGTGAGTTCCGAGACAGGGGCACTGAAGCTTTCTTT. Translation: CAISEFRDRGTEAFF.